The clone carrying this TCR beta chain showed up just a few times. As yet, its antigen is unknown. The data belong to a study of human T cells and chemical hapten exposure. About the study: Small pooled library volume differences chiefly drove per-sample TCR yield variation. Overall study results and limits: Having alopecia, the donors may differ immunologically from healthy people.

Each cDNA molecule in the library carried unique molecular identifiers. Via MiXCR, TCRdb re-called the RACE reads, giving one row per CDR3 protein. The table has 65,000 to 90,000 distinct CDR3 sequences, 12% to 15% seen once. Germline CDR1 is MNHEY and CDR2 is SMNVEV (reference sequence). V was trimmed by 6 bases and J by 6 bases, leaving 18 bases between them. This CDR3 has 15 residues. Sample time point: pre-sensitization, week 0. Treatment given: therapeutic diphenylcyclopropenone sensitization with weekly scalp DPC. The specimen comprised whole blood, sampled in connection with sensitization to the hapten diphenylcyclopropenone (DPC). The V call is TRBV27, the J call TRBJ2-1; maybe TRBD1 (6 bases). This sequence originates from a woman aged 45-65 years with alopecia areata. Some clones in this sample may be carry-over from other donors' samples. This chain's CDR3 is CASSLWGQDLNEQFF. The DNA of the CDR3 is TGTGCCAGCAGCCTTTGGGGACAAGATCTCAATGAGCAGTTCTTC.